This T cell receptor (beta chain) was sequenced in a study of identical twins. TCRdb recomputed calls from the 5' RACE reads with MiXCR, one row per CDR3 protein. This repertoire shows approximately 590,000 distinct CDR3 sequences, just under 10% found once; its top ten account for around 3.1%. As regards this clonotype: Its antigen is unidentified.

Findings and limits, study-wide: The analysis was cross-sectional rather than longitudinal within donors.

Trimming shortened V by 5 bases and J by 0 bases, and 8 bases separated the two germline ends. Germline CDR1 is SGHRS and CDR2 is YFSETQ. This CDR3 contains 14 residues. These data also formed part of another study, on yellow fever vaccine responses in identical twins.

Sequenced sample: PBMCs. The genes are TRBV5-1 and TRBJ2-2; a possible D gene is TRBD1 (5 bases). This receptor was identified in a woman aged 18-29 years in good health. CDR3 residues: CASSSTANTGELFF. In DNA, the CDR3 is TGCGCCAGCAGTTCGACAGCGAACACCGGGGAGCTGTTTTTT.